This T cell receptor beta chain was obtained from a study of beta chain features in type 1 diabetes. Notes on the study in general: At VDJ recombination sites, type 1 diabetes patients had fewer insertions and more deleted nucleotides. In every one of the four CD4+ subsets, TCRB CDR3s were moderately but significantly shorter in Type 1 diabetes patients.

As every portion of the isolated RNA was reverse transcribed, the sequencing read expressed TCRB transcripts. Libraries were prepared by immunoSEQ multiplex PCR; TCRdb keeps only in-frame clonotypes and omits some of them. Counted here are 640,000 or so clones, 11% to 15% occurring once; the ten biggest clones make up 0.035% to 0.045%. Sorting of CD4+ naive, central memory, regulatory and stem cell-like memory cells was performed via CD45RO/CCR7/CD25/CD127/CD95/CD27. Notes on this clone: Its antigen is unknown.

The junction had 9 bases not matched to a gene; V was cut back by 0 bases and J by 6 bases. This CDR3 is built from 15 residues. Germline V lookup: CDR1 GTSNPN, CDR2 SVGIG (reference sequence). This rearrangement joins TRBV30 to TRBJ2-7, with 9 nucleotides matching TRBD1. The clonotype was recovered from a young man with type 1 diabetes. Sequenced material: naive CD4+ T cells from blood. DNA for the CDR3: TGTGCCTGGAGTGTACAGGGGGCGGAGGAGGGCGAGCAGTACTTC. Protein sequence: CAWSVQGAEEGEQYF.